This T cell receptor (beta chain) originates from a study of sequential checkpoint blockade in melanoma (dated by TCRdb to about 2019). Describing the broader study: Patients were assigned by 1:1 randomization to either first-line nivolumab followed by ipilimumab (arm A) or ipilimumab followed by nivolumab (arm B). Maintenance nivolumab came after each of the two trial sequences. Study-wide conclusions, independent of this receptor: The response-prediction model combining TCR metrics and mutation burden needs validation in larger, independent patient cohorts.

Concerning this clone itself: It has no known antigen specificity. Base-call qualities are not available, and no considerably larger clone is one nucleotide away.

In light of the paper, this sample's treatment or condition label describes: randomized to nivolumab then ipilimumab (arm A) or the reverse (arm B). None of the patients in the trial had previously been given DNA-damaging chemotherapy. Live CD3+CD8+ cells negative for CD19 and CD56 were sorted from thawed PBMCs on a FACS Aria II flow cytometer. Samples were obtained from patients with melanoma enrolled in CheckMate 064, a randomized, open-label phase II trial of sequential checkpoint blockade. Peripheral blood mononuclear cells were collected by leukapheresis, purified using Ficoll-Paque, and frozen in human serum containing about 11% DMSO. Purity of sorted blood CD3+CD8+ cells was verified at >95% immediately after sorting, followed by DNA extraction. TCRbeta CDR3 regions were immunosequenced from genomic DNA with the immunoSEQ Assay. Prior to high-throughput sequencing, genomic DNA was amplified by bias-controlled multiplex PCR. The authors processed their data as follows. To quantify the absolute abundance of each unique TCRbeta CDR3 region, the sequences were collapsed and filtered. Clonality, defined as 1 minus Pielou's evenness, was calculated using productive rearrangements only. A previously published method was used to identify clones whose frequencies were significantly greater in on-treatment samples than in baseline samples. TCRdb took this table from immuneACCESS and kept in-frame rearrangements with V and J called. Such tables lack part of the clones; where checked against another copy, unresolved V genes explain under half of the gap, and the rest is unexplained. The DNA gave D and trimming, while V, J and clone size come from that table. The sample table contains around 10,000 clones; only one count was recorded for about 80% of them. More than 30% of the sample rests with the top ten.

V and J are truncated by 8 bases and 8 bases respectively, leaving an intervening sequence of 22 bases. From the cysteine through the phenylalanine, the CDR3 covers 15 amino acids. CDR3 DNA is the only sequence kept; it has 45 bases, read in frame from the first base. CDR1 SEHNR and CDR2 FQNEAQ were looked up in the germline V gene (reference sequence). Sequenced material: CD8+ T cells sorted from blood (inferred from file names), taken from a patient given nivolumab and ipilimumab in sequence. The chain was built from TRBV7-9 and TRBJ2-1; TRBD2 is possibly the D segment (7 matching bases). The clonotype originates from a human donor with melanoma. CDR3 loop: CASSFRGGKGDEQFF. The sequenced DNA is TGTGCCAGCTCCTTTCGCGGGGGCAAAGGCGATGAGCAGTTCTTC. Reference TRBV7-9 and TRBJ2-1 genes cover what lies past the CDR3, so the full variable domain is DTGVSQNPRHKITKRGQNVTFRCDPISEHNRLYWYRQTLGQGPEFLTYFQNEAQLEKSRLLSDRFSAERPKGSFSTLEIQRTEQGDSAMYLCASSFRGGKGDEQFFGPGTRLTVL.